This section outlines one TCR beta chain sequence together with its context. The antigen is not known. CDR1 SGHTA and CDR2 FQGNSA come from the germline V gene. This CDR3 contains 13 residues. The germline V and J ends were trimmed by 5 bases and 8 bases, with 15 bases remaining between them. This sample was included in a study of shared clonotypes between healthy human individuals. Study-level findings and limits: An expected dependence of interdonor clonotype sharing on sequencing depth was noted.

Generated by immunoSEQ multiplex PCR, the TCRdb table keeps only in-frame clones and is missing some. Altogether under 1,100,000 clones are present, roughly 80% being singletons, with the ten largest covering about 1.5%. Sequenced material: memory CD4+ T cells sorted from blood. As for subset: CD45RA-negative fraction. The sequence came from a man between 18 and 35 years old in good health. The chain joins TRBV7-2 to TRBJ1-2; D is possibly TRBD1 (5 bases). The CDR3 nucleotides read TGTGCCAGCAGCACCGGGACCCGAGGCGGCTACACCTTC. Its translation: CASSTGTRGGYTF.